One and the same sample provided the 29 T cell receptor beta chains below, sequenced in a study of cytomegalovirus exposure and HLA in healthy donors. With 60 Vbeta and 13 Jbeta primers, the PCR was carried out. The data were produced by immunoSEQ multiplex PCR, yet TCRdb's version contains in-frame clones alone and is incomplete. The table records 150,000 to 160,000 clones, over 75% of them present only once. The sequencing input was PBMCs. The origin of the receptors is a woman in her 40s in good health and CMV-seropositive.

This clone was recorded only once. The genes are TRBV19 and TRBJ1-5; D unresolved. The CDR3 runs 15 residues. Germline V gene data show CDR1 as LNHDA and CDR2 as SQIVND (reference sequence). The V and J ends lost 3 bases and 2 bases respectively, with 11 bases between them. This CDR3 reads CASSMEGRGNQPQHF. In DNA form, the CDR3 reads TGTGCCAGTAGTATGGAGGGCCGGGGCAATCAGCCCCAGCATTTT.

This clone is a singleton in its sample. V usage is TRBV11-2 and J usage is TRBJ2-7; 9 positions match TRBD1. The CDR3 spans 15 residues. Germline CDR1 is SGHAT and CDR2 is FQNNGV. Losses at the gene ends were 6 bases for V and 7 bases for J; bases not matched to a gene: 13. The CDR3 region is CASRGSGTGLMEQYF. The CDR3 nucleotides read TGTGCCAGCAGGGGATCCGGGACAGGGCTAATGGAGCAGTACTTC.

This clone has a handful of counts. The chain links TRBV9 to TRBJ2-1; TRBD2 matches 7 bases. The CDR3 is 15 amino acids. CDR1 SGDLS and CDR2 YYNGEE come from the germline V gene. The V gene end was trimmed by 3 bases and the J gene end by 10 bases; junction bases not matched to a gene: 13. In DNA form, the CDR3 reads TGTGCCAGCAGCGAGGCTAGCGGTTATGTAAAGGAGCAGTTCTTC. Protein: CASSEASGYVKEQFF.

This rearrangement joins TRBV27 to TRBJ2-7, with a tentative D call TRBD2 (5 bases). V was trimmed by 3 bases and J by 0 bases, leaving 9 bases between them. CDR3 length: 14 residues. The V gene's germline CDR1 is MNHEY and CDR2 SMNVEV (reference sequence). CDR3 in amino acids: CASSFVAGSYEQYF. Here the CDR3 DNA reads TGTGCCAGCAGTTTCGTCGCGGGCTCCTACGAGCAGTACTTC.

This clone was seen just once. The chain employs TRBV28 and TRBJ2-1; D gene ambiguous. Deletions cut 1 base from V and 9 bases from J, with 7 bases between. The CDR3 runs 12 residues. Germline V gene sequence: CDR1 MDHEN, CDR2 SYDVKM. In DNA, the CDR3 is TGTGCCAGCAGTTTATTAGGCGGTGAGCAGTTCTTC. Amino acids: CASSLLGGEQFF.

The CDR3 reads CASSFSETQYF. The CDR3 nucleotides read TGTGCCAGCAGCTTCAGTGAGACCCAGTACTTC. This chain links TRBV11-3 with TRBJ2-5; D is unclear. Trimming took 3 bases from V and 5 from J, leaving 4 bases between them. Germline values: CDR1 SGHNT, CDR2 YENEEA. This CDR3 spans 11 amino acids.

The chain couples TRBV2 to TRBJ2-3; 9 bases are a match to TRBD2. From germline, CDR1 is SNHLY and CDR2 FYNNEI. This CDR3 is 18 amino acids long. Trimming took 8 bases from V and 0 from J; bases not matched to a gene: 15. In nucleotides, the CDR3 is TGTGCCAGCGGAAAGAGCGGGAGGTCAAGTGCTAGCACAGATACGCAGTATTTT. Protein sequence: CASGKSGRSSASTDTQYF.

The chain uses TRBV5-1 and TRBJ2-6; 9 nucleotides align to TRBD1. Losses at the gene ends were 2 bases for V and 0 bases for J; bases not matched to a gene: 6. The CDR3 has 18 amino acids. Germline V CDR1 and CDR2: SGHRS, YFSETQ. The CDR3 nucleotides read TGCGCCAGCAGCTTTCCGGGACAGGGAATCTCTGGGGCCAACGTCCTGACTTTC. Translation gives CASSFPGQGISGANVLTF.

The gene calls are TRBV10-1 and TRBJ2-5; D is uncertain. The V end was cut by 0 bases, the J end by 4 bases, with 9 bases between. Germline V gene data show CDR1 as WNHNN and CDR2 as SYGVQD (reference sequence). This CDR3 is built from 14 residues. The CDR3 nucleotides are TGCGCCAGCAGTGAGTCAAACTCACTAGAGACCCAGTACTTC. It encodes CASSESNSLETQYF.

This clone was picked up one time. The genes are TRBV19 and TRBJ2-7; 7 positions match TRBD2. Germline CDR1 and CDR2: LNHDA and SQIVND (reference sequence). CDR3 size: 15 residues. V was pared by 5 bases and J by 1 base, with 8 bases of the junction left unmatched. The CDR3 nucleotides are TGTGCCAGTAGTGTAGCTAGCGGTCAATCCTACGAGCAGTACTTC. It translates to CASSVASGQSYEQYF.

The chain is built from TRBV28 and TRBJ2-2; TRBD2 matches 14 bases. CDR1 MDHEN and CDR2 SYDVKM come from the germline V gene. The length of the CDR3 is 13 residues. In DNA, the CDR3 is TGTGCAGGGACTAGCGGGAGAACCGGGGAGCTGTTTTTT. Its protein product is CAGTSGRTGELFF.

J is TRBJ2-4 and V is TRBV5-5; the D gene is possibly TRBD2 (5 bases). Germline V gene data show CDR1 as SGHKS and CDR2 as YYEKEE (reference sequence). CDR3 length: 17 amino acids. V lost 4 bases, J lost 1 base, and 18 bases lay in between. CDR3 protein: CASSGPLEDLAKNIQYF. CDR3 bases: TGTGCCAGCAGCGGGCCTCTAGAGGACTTGGCCAAAAACATTCAGTACTTC.

As DNA, the CDR3 is TGTGCCAGCATTTCTTCTACCGGGACTATCCAGCCGAGAAGAGAGACCCAGTACTTC. Translating it yields CASISSTGTIQPRRETQYF. V gene TRBV27 combines with J gene TRBJ2-5; 7 nucleotides align to TRBD2. V was pared by 7 bases and J by 4 bases, with 24 bases of the junction left unmatched. Per the germline V gene, CDR1 is MNHEY and CDR2 is SMNVEV (reference sequence). The CDR3 is 19 residues long.

CDR3 DNA sequence: TGTGCCAGCAGCTTAGTAGCGACTCAAGCTTTCTTT. This encodes CASSLVATQAFF. This chain joins TRBV7-9 and TRBJ1-1; no clear D. Germline values: CDR1 SEHNR, CDR2 FQNEAQ (reference sequence). The CDR3 runs 12 residues. The ends were cut back, 1 base at V and 9 bases at J, with 9 bases in the middle.

The CDR3 here is CASSFAEANVLTF. CDR3 bases: TGTGCCAGCAGTTTTGCGGAAGCCAACGTCCTGACTTTC. The chain is built from TRBV27 and TRBJ2-6; D gene unclear. This CDR3 has 13 amino acids. V shed 3 bases and J shed 7 bases, with 7 bases lying between them. Germline loops: CDR1 MNHEY, CDR2 SMNVEV (reference sequence).

The chain links TRBV27 to TRBJ2-7, with a possible D match to TRBD2 (6 bases). The V gene lost 5 bases and the J gene lost 6 bases, with 17 bases spanning the gap. This CDR3 comprises 14 residues. Germline V CDR1 and CDR2: MNHEY, SMNVEV (reference sequence). CDR3 bases: TGTGCCAGCAGTCCCGGGACTCCTAATGGCGAGCAGTACTTC. This translates into CASSPGTPNGEQYF.

The V gene is TRBV25-1, the J gene TRBJ2-2; 7 nucleotides agree with TRBD2. The CDR3 contains 16 residues. J gave up 5 bases and V 1 base, and 7 bases lay outside the gene matches. Germline values: CDR1 MGHDK, CDR2 SYGVNS. The CDR3 spells CASSELAGDMTGELFF. The CDR3 coding sequence is TGTGCCAGCAGTGAATTGGCGGGAGACATGACCGGGGAGCTGTTTTTT.

The V call is TRBV19, the J call TRBJ2-2; D is possibly TRBD1 (5 bases). The germline gives CDR1 LNHDA, CDR2 SQIVND (reference sequence). Trimming pared 6 bases from V and 7 bases from J, leaving 15 bases between. This CDR3 region has 14 residues. The CDR3 sequence: CASSQGHRIGELFF. The CDR3 region has the DNA TGTGCCAGTAGCCAAGGACACCGGATCGGGGAGCTGTTTTTT.

The V and J genes are TRBV2 and TRBJ1-5; 7 nucleotides align to TRBD1. V lost 6 bases, J lost 1 base, and 6 bases stayed unmatched. The CDR3 totals 15 residues. Germline V gene lookup returns CDR1 SNHLY and CDR2 FYNNEI. The CDR3 spells CASSRGRGSNQPQHF. The DNA for the CDR3 is TGTGCCAGCAGCAGGGGCAGGGGGAGCAATCAGCCCCAGCATTTT.

The V call is TRBV19, the J call TRBJ2-7, with TRBD1 identical over 7 bases. The germline V gene encodes CDR1 LNHDA and CDR2 SQIVND (reference sequence). This CDR3 spans 15 amino acids. V trimming: 4 bases; J trimming: 4 bases; junction bases outside the gene matches: 10. The DNA of the CDR3 is TGTGCCAGTAGTACCTCCGGGACAGCGTTGTACGAGCAGTACTTC. Its protein product is CASSTSGTALYEQYF.

This chain joins TRBV5-1 and TRBJ2-7; possible D gene TRBD2, 6 bases. From germline, CDR1 is SGHRS and CDR2 YFSETQ. Trimming took 5 bases from V and 4 from J, leaving 25 bases between them. The CDR3 runs to 17 residues. The CDR3 is CASSSKPGSLAGYEQYF. CDR3 DNA: TGCGCCAGCAGTTCAAAACCGGGATCCCTTGCGGGGTACGAGCAGTACTTC.

This clone appeared once. The V and J genes are TRBV19 and TRBJ2-3; 11 nucleotides match TRBD2. The CDR3 covers 15 residues. Trimming took 6 bases from V and 9 from J; bases not matched to a gene: 11. Looked up from germline, CDR1 is LNHDA and CDR2 is SQIVND (reference sequence). The CDR3 spells CASRISGRARVTQYF. The CDR3, as DNA: TGTGCCAGTAGGATTAGCGGGAGGGCGAGGGTAACGCAGTATTTT.

The V gene is TRBV18, the J gene TRBJ2-7, with D possibly being TRBD1 (6 bases). This CDR3 region has 14 residues. The V and J ends lost 3 bases and 2 bases respectively, with 11 bases between them. Germline V gene lookup returns CDR1 KGHSH and CDR2 LQKENI. CDR3 nucleotides: TGTGCCAGCTCACCCGGTGGGACACCCTACGAGCAGTACTTC. It translates to CASSPGGTPYEQYF.

This clone has only a few counts. V gene TRBV7-9 combines with J gene TRBJ2-1; no clear D. The CDR3 length is 13 residues. Trimming left V 5 bases short and J 8 bases short, with 13 bases between. In germline, CDR1 is SEHNR, CDR2 FQNEAQ (reference sequence). The CDR3 protein is CASSLNPRDEQFF. As DNA, the CDR3 is TGTGCCAGCAGCCTAAACCCTCGGGATGAGCAGTTCTTC. Combining the CDR3 with reference TRBV7-9 and TRBJ2-1 gives the whole variable domain DTGVSQNPRHKITKRGQNVTFRCDPISEHNRLYWYRQTLGQGPEFLTYFQNEAQLEKSRLLSDRFSAERPKGSFSTLEIQRTEQGDSAMYLCASSLNPRDEQFFGPGTRLTVL.

This sequence joins TRBV28 and TRBJ2-7; the D gene is possibly TRBD2 (6 bases). V lost 9 bases to trimming and J lost 0 bases, with 15 bases between them. The CDR3 length is 14 residues. Germline CDR1 and CDR2: MDHEN and SYDVKM. The CDR3 spells CASVAADSSYEQYF. The CDR3 region has the DNA TGTGCCAGTGTAGCGGCCGATAGCTCCTACGAGCAGTACTTC.

V gene TRBV5-1 combines with J gene TRBJ2-5; 8 positions agree with TRBD2. V was pared by 9 bases and J by 0 bases, with 7 bases of the junction left unmatched. This CDR3 contains 14 residues. Germline CDR1 SGHRS, CDR2 YFSETQ. CDR3 region: CATRAGGYQETQYF. The DNA of the CDR3 is TGCGCCACCAGGGCGGGGGGCTACCAAGAGACCCAGTACTTC. Looking up the rest from reference TRBV5-1 and TRBJ2-5 gives the full variable domain: KAGVTQTPRYLIKTRGQQVTLSCSPISGHRSVSWYQQTPGQGLQFLFEYFSETQRNKGNFPGRFSGRQFSNSRSEMNVSTLELGDSALYLCATRAGGYQETQYFGPGTRLLVL.

The rearrangement joins TRBV5-1 to TRBJ2-1, with 14 bases matching TRBD2. The CDR3 has 17 amino acids. Looked up from germline, CDR1 is SGHRS and CDR2 is YFSETQ. The trim removed 4 bases at V and 7 bases at J, leaving 10 bases unmatched. The CDR3 sequence is CASSLPGLAGVENEQFF. For the CDR3, the DNA is TGCGCCAGCAGCCTCCCGGGACTAGCGGGAGTAGAGAATGAGCAGTTCTTC.

The chain employs TRBV7-9 and TRBJ1-4, with D possibly matching TRBD1 (5 bases). V lost 7 bases and J lost 3, with 12 bases in between. Per germline, CDR1 SEHNR and CDR2 FQNEAQ (reference sequence). CDR3 size: 14 residues. CDR3: CASTRAGSNEKLFF. DNA for the CDR3: TGTGCCAGCACCAGGGCAGGGTCTAATGAAAAACTGTTTTTT.

The chain uses TRBV27 and TRBJ2-3; TRBD1 agrees at 9 bases. Germline lookup yields CDR1 MNHEY and CDR2 SMNVEV (reference sequence). Trimming removed 5 bases from V and 3 bases from J; junction bases left unmatched: 6. The CDR3 is made up of 15 amino acids. This CDR3 reads CASSAPGQGTDTQYF. CDR3 nucleotide sequence: TGTGCCAGCAGTGCACCGGGACAGGGTACAGATACGCAGTATTTT.